This T cell receptor (beta chain) was sequenced for a study of blood T cell repertoires in COVID-19. Across the study: From the United States, Italy and Spain came samples of acute and convalescent COVID-19. From T cells, B-cell-depleted T cells, or PBMCs came the material, which was cDNA or gDNA.

CDR1 is SGHKS and CDR2 is YYEKEE in the germline V gene (reference sequence). The V gene end was trimmed by 0 bases and the J gene end by 6 bases; junction bases not matched to a gene: 2. CDR3 length: 14 amino acids. This clone was observed a few times. Study processing details: Nucleated cell number was recorded as an estimate derived from reference gene primer amplification. Here immunoSEQ multiplex PCR was the method, and the copy in TCRdb shows in-frame clones only, minus some. D and trimming were read from the DNA, whereas the V and J calls and clone size are those reported in that table. The sample lists about 64,000 clones; around 83% were seen once.

The J gene is TRBJ1-1, the V gene TRBV5-5; 10 bases line up with TRBD1. Sequencing input: peripheral blood. This TCR was sampled from a woman aged 60-70 years with acute or convalescent COVID-19. The CDR3 bases are TGTGCCAGCAGCTTGGTAGGACAGGGGGCTGAAGCTTTCTTT. As protein: CASSLVGQGAEAFF.